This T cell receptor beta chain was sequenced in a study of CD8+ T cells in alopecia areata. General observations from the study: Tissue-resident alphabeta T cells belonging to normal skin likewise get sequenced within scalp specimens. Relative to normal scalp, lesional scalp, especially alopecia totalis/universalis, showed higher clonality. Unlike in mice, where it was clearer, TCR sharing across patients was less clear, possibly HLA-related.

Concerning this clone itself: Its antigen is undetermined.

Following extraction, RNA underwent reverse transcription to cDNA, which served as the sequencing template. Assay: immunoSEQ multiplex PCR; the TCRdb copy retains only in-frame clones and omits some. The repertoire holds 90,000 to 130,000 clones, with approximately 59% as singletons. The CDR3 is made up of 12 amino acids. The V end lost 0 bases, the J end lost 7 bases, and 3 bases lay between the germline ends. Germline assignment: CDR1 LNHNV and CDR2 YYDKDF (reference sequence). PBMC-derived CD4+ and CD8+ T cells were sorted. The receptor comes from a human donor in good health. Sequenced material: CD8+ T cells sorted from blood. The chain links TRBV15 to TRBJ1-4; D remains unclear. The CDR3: CATSRDAEKLFF. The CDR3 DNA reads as TGTGCCACCAGCAGAGATGCTGAAAAACTGTTTTTT.